The T cell receptor beta chain under discussion was sequenced for a study of CD8 T cells in Susac syndrome. The authors reverse transcribed roughly 0.5 to 1 ug RNA with random hexamers. TCR beta CDR3 was amplified by immunoSEQ covering 54 Vbeta and 13 Jbeta. TCRdb independently ran MiXCR on the immunoSEQ multiplex PCR reads; one entry per CDR3 protein. The table lists approximately 200,000 distinct CDR3 sequences, over 90% of them singletons. The CDR3 totals 14 residues. Per germline, CDR1 SGHRS and CDR2 YFSETQ. Deletions cut 4 bases from V and 1 base from J, with 11 bases between. Sequencing targeted TCR beta in blood CD8+ and CD4+ T cells. TEMRA cells were FACS-enriched, unlike CD8+ and CD4+ T cells, which were negatively isolated.

What was sequenced was CD4+ T cells from PBMCs. The chain joins TRBV5-1 to TRBJ1-1; no definite D call. This clonotype was sampled from a human donor with multiple sclerosis. This CDR3 reads CASSTGRGNTEAFF. CDR3 bases: TGCGCCAGCAGCACCGGGCGGGGGAACACTGAAGCTTTCTTT.